This T cell receptor (beta chain) derives from a study of molecular identifiers for immune sequencing clone quantification. J lost 4 bases, V lost 0 bases, and 6 bases had no gene match. The CDR3 covers 16 residues. Germline-derived CDR1 and CDR2 are MGHRA and YSYEKL. Points on this clonotype: Its antigen is undetermined.

Previously reported methods and listed TCR primers produced the bulk TCR libraries. TCRdb re-derived calls from the PCR reads in MiXCR, one entry per CDR3 protein. The sample has fewer than 100,000 distinct CDR3 sequences, around 20% seen once. Whole-study findings and limits: Investigators reportedly could detect spiked Jurkat TCR RNA from one cell among 1.1 million or so naive cells.

This sequence originates from a human donor in good health. Some libraries in this study had Jurkat cell RNA spiked in. This rearrangement joins TRBV4-1 to TRBJ2-7; TRBD2 agrees at 10 bases. Sequences were obtained from naive CD8+ T cells from blood, with Jurkat cell RNA spiked in. Subset noted: FACS-sorted CD8+CD4-CCR7+CD45RA+ naive T cells. The CDR3 sequence: CASSQEYRLAGYEQYF. The CDR3 DNA reads TGCGCCAGCAGCCAAGAATATAGACTAGCGGGTTACGAGCAGTACTTC.